What follows are 21 T cell receptor beta chains derived from one specimen sequenced in a study of blood T cell repertoires in COVID-19. Method: immunoSEQ multiplex PCR; TCRdb's copy keeps in-frame clones and lacks some. The sample has under 150,000 clones, around 88% seen once. Sequencing was carried out using peripheral blood. Receptors were obtained from a human donor in a cohort sampled during active COVID-19.

V gene TRBV7-2 combines with J gene TRBJ2-4, with D tentatively TRBD2 (5 bases). The CDR3 extends over 14 amino acids. Germline V gene sequence: CDR1 SGHTA, CDR2 FQGNSA. Trimming removed 4 bases at V and 7 bases at J, with 14 bases between. CDR3: CASSSGPIANIQYF. The CDR3 nucleotides are TGTGCCAGCAGCTCCGGACCAATAGCGAACATTCAGTACTTC.

The rearrangement links TRBV12-3 or TRBV12-4 to TRBJ2-2, with D perhaps matching TRBD2 (5 bases). The length of the CDR3 is 11 residues. V shed 6 bases and J shed 6 bases, with 5 bases lying between them. CDR3 nucleotide sequence: TGTGCCAGCAGGGGAGCCGGGGAGCTGTTTTTT. Its protein product is CASRGAGELFF.

This clone showed up just once. The chain joins TRBV6-2 or TRBV6-3 to TRBJ2-1; TRBD2 agrees at 11 bases. The CDR3 consists of 16 residues. Germline V gene data show CDR1 as MNHEY and CDR2 as SVGEGT. The trim removed 0 bases at V and 5 bases at J, leaving 3 bases unmatched. The CDR3 nucleotides read TGTGCCAGCAGTTACTCTAGCGGGGGGGCCAACAATGAGCAGTTCTTC. Protein product: CASSYSSGGANNEQFF.

Comments on this clone: Compared with germline, one end of the junction differs, possibly owing to a read error. The chain joins TRBV6-5 to TRBJ2-7, with TRBD1 as a possible D gene (6 bases). The CDR3 is 13 amino acids. From germline, CDR1 is MNHEY and CDR2 SVGAGI. In DNA form, the CDR3 reads TGTGCCGGCAGCGCCGGGACAAACTACGAGCAGTACTTC. This codes for CAGSAGTNYEQYF.

This clone was counted between two and nine times. The chain uses TRBV27 and TRBJ1-2; 8 bases line up with TRBD1. CDR1 is MNHEY and CDR2 is SMNVEV in the germline V gene (reference sequence). CDR3 length: 16 amino acids. Trimming took 2 bases from V and 2 from J; bases not matched to a gene: 7. The DNA for the CDR3 is TGTGCCAGCAGTTTAAGGGTGGACAGGGAAAACTATGGCTACACCTTC. Its translation: CASSLRVDRENYGYTF.

This rearrangement joins TRBV5-8 to TRBJ2-1, with D uncertain. Germline values: CDR1 SGHTS, CDR2 YDEGEE. The CDR3 length is 11 residues. Deletions cut 1 base from V and 6 bases from J, with 2 bases between. The CDR3 loop reads CASSLLNEQFF. CDR3 nucleotide sequence: TGTGCCAGCAGCTTGCTCAATGAGCAGTTCTTC.

The rearrangement uses TRBV7-3 and TRBJ2-2; TRBD1 matches at 8 bases. The CDR3 runs 14 residues. V shed 7 bases and J 7 bases; nucleotides not matched to a gene: 8. Germline values: CDR1 SGHTA, CDR2 FQGTGA. CDR3 protein: CASKSQGADGELFF. The CDR3, as DNA: TGTGCCAGCAAATCTCAGGGGGCCGACGGGGAGCTGTTTTTT.

This chain joins TRBV5-1 and TRBJ2-6, with 7 bases lining up with TRBD1. Germline CDR1 and CDR2: SGHRS and YFSETQ. J lost 4 bases, V lost 3 bases, and 7 bases had no gene match. This CDR3 contains 16 residues. CDR3 in amino acids: CASSSKQGYGANVLTF. The CDR3, as DNA: TGCGCCAGCAGCTCAAAACAGGGGTACGGGGCCAACGTCCTGACTTTC.

The chain has TRBV5-6 and TRBJ1-4; 9 bases fit TRBD1. V lost 5 bases and J lost 7; bases outside the gene matches: 12. The germline V gene encodes CDR1 SGHDT and CDR2 YYEEEE. The CDR3 contains 16 residues. As DNA, the CDR3 is TGTGCCAGCAGTTGGGATAGACAGGGGGTCATTGAAAAACTGTTTTTT. Its protein is CASSWDRQGVIEKLFF.

This chain links TRBV11-1 with TRBJ2-5; D possibly corresponds to TRBD1 (6 bases). Trimming took 5 bases from V and 2 from J, leaving 18 bases between them. Germline V lookup: CDR1 SGHAT, CDR2 FQDESV (reference sequence). CDR3 size: 16 residues. Here the CDR3 DNA reads TGTGCCAGCAGCGATACCCCGGGACACCAGCAAGAGACCCAGTACTTC. Translation: CASSDTPGHQQETQYF. The full variable domain, rest sourced from reference TRBV11-1 and TRBJ2-5, is EAEVAQSPRYKITEKSQAVAFWCDPISGHATLYWYRQILGQGPELLVQFQDESVVDDSQLPKDRFSAERLKGVDSTLKIQPAELGDSAMYLCASSDTPGHQQETQYFGPGTRLLVL.

The chain combines TRBV29-1 with TRBJ2-2, with D possibly being TRBD1 (5 bases). The CDR3 has 13 residues. Trimming took 3 bases from V and 1 from J, leaving 6 bases between them. Germline CDR1 is SQVTM and CDR2 is ANQGSEA. CDR3 bases: TGCAGCGTTGACAGGGTGAACACCGGGGAGCTGTTTTTT. This codes for CSVDRVNTGELFF.

This chain uses TRBV7-9 with TRBJ1-4, with a weak D call TRBD1 (5 bases). CDR3 length: 16 amino acids. Trimming stripped 5 bases from V and 2 bases from J, with 15 bases between. Germline V lookup: CDR1 SEHNR, CDR2 FQNEAQ (reference sequence). The DNA for the CDR3 is TGTGCCAGCAGCCAGAAATTGGGGACTACTAATGAAAAACTGTTTTTT. It yields the protein CASSQKLGTTNEKLFF.

The chain has TRBV2 and TRBJ2-2, with TRBD2 as a possible D gene (5 bases). V was shortened by 7 bases and J by 4 bases, with 19 bases between the two germline ends. The CDR3 has 16 amino acids. Germline values: CDR1 SNHLY, CDR2 FYNNEI. CDR3 protein: CASKGGFESSTGELFF. CDR3 nucleotide sequence: TGTGCCAGCAAAGGAGGCTTTGAGTCGAGCACCGGGGAGCTGTTTTTT.

The chain combines TRBV5-1 with TRBJ1-3; 10 bases line up with TRBD1. Per the germline V gene, CDR1 is SGHRS and CDR2 is YFSETQ. V was pared by 0 bases and J by 0 bases, with 0 bases of the junction left unmatched. The CDR3 loop spans 16 amino acids. In DNA form, the CDR3 reads TGCGCCAGCAGCTTGGGGACAGGGGGCTCTGGAAACACCATATATTTT. It is translated as CASSLGTGGSGNTIYF.

This sequence joins TRBV24-1 and TRBJ1-5; D perhaps matches TRBD1 (5 bases). Germline V gene data show CDR1 as KGHDR and CDR2 as SFDVKD. V shed 9 bases and J shed 4 bases, with 12 bases lying between them. The CDR3 totals 13 residues. The chain's CDR3 is CATRSGGNQPQHF. DNA of the CDR3: TGTGCCACCCGCTCGGGGGGTAATCAGCCCCAGCATTTT.

The chain joins TRBV7-9 to TRBJ2-1; 7 nucleotides align to TRBD2. Germline-derived CDR1 and CDR2 are SEHNR and FQNEAQ (reference sequence). This CDR3 region has 15 residues. V gave up 6 bases and J gave up 3 bases; unmatched junction bases: 8. CDR3 sequence (DNA): TGTGCCAGCAGTGTTGGCGGGGGAGACTACAATGAGCAGTTCTTC. Protein product: CASSVGGGDYNEQFF.

The chain couples TRBV13 to TRBJ1-2, with D perhaps matching TRBD1 (5 bases). V was pared by 2 bases and J by 5 bases, with 6 bases between. Germline V gene data show CDR1 as PRHDT and CDR2 as FYEKMQ (reference sequence). This CDR3 region has 12 residues. Here the CDR3 reads CASSLRGYGYTF. For the CDR3, the DNA is TGTGCCAGCAGCTTACGGGGGTATGGCTACACCTTC.

The DNA of the CDR3 is TGTGCCATCAGTGGGCACAGGGGGTCAAATCATGAAGCTTTCTTT. It is translated as CAISGHRGSNHEAFF. The chain uses TRBV10-3 and TRBJ1-1; 8 nucleotides match TRBD1. Losses at the gene ends were 4 bases for V and 7 bases for J; bases not matched to a gene: 11. The CDR3 spans 15 residues. CDR1 is ENHRY, CDR2 SYGVKD, per germline.

V gene TRBV6-2 or TRBV6-3 combines with J gene TRBJ1-5; TRBD1 aligns across 8 bases. Germline CDR1 is MNHEY and CDR2 is SVGEGT. With V trimmed by 2 bases and J by 4 bases, 4 bases remained unmatched. The CDR3 loop spans 15 amino acids. The CDR3 sequence is CASSYTDRANQPQHF. The CDR3 coding sequence is TGTGCCAGCAGTTACACGGACAGGGCGAATCAGCCCCAGCATTTT.

The gene calls are TRBV30 and TRBJ2-5, with 7 nucleotides matching TRBD2. J lost 3 bases, V lost 0 bases, and 4 bases had no gene match. This CDR3 region has 14 residues. Germline-derived CDR1 and CDR2 are GTSNPN and SVGIG (reference sequence). The CDR3 nucleotides are TGTGCCTGGAGTGTCACAGCGGGAAAAGAGACCCAGTACTTC. It encodes CAWSVTAGKETQYF.

The rearrangement links TRBV6-5 to TRBJ1-2; D unclear. Germline CDR1 reads MNHEY; CDR2 reads SVGAGI. The CDR3 has 14 residues. V was cut by 4 bases and J by 2 bases, with 11 bases left in between. The CDR3 sequence is CASSSYPVNYGYTF. In DNA form, the CDR3 reads TGTGCCAGCAGTTCTTACCCAGTAAACTATGGCTACACCTTC.